This TCR beta chain stems from a study of blood T cells in healthy people across ages (dated by TCRdb to about 2015). At the level of the whole study: Template switching captured roughly one uniquely barcoded TCR beta cDNA molecule per two T cells in model experiments. To track age-related changes in TCR beta repertoire diversity, the study relied on deep sequencing normalized with unique cDNA molecular identifiers. Two additional independent replicas of 1 million unique cDNA reads from the same blood draw were analyzed for two donors (one aged 18 to 30 and one aged 80 or older). Donors of different ages were randomly distributed across sequencing lanes to avoid experimental bias. Donors were grouped into four age groups: young (average approximately 15 years), middle-aged (roughly 37), aged (around 66) and long-lived (about 89).

As concerns this clonotype: Its antigen remains undetermined. Base qualities are not at hand, and no much larger clone is one base apart.

From the germline V gene, CDR1 is MNHNS and CDR2 is SASEGT. The CDR3 spans 13 residues, from the cysteine through the phenylalanine. The DNA shown is the 39-base CDR3, in frame from base 1. At the junction V is shortened by 2 bases and J by 10 bases; bases outside the gene matches: 6. The receptor library was made with 5' RACE. The listed sequencing device is Illumina HiSeq 2500. A second PCR of roughly 6 to 12 cycles was run with a J-beta primer mix and a sample-barcoded 5' primer. A unique molecular identifier was introduced onto each TCR beta cDNA molecule by a template-switch 5' adaptor carrying 12 random nucleotides. At least 3 million CDR3-containing paired-end reads were obtained from each sample. All of the RNA was converted into first-strand cDNA using the Mint cDNA synthesis kit, with a TRBC-specific oligonucleotide serving as the primer. After uracil-DNA glycosylase treatment, a first 18-cycle PCR used universal primers M1SS and BC2_uni_R on all cDNA. In the source study's methods: For normalization, 1 million high-quality reads, each with a distinct molecular identifier, were randomly selected from each sample. Instead of being binned into consensus sequences, reads that shared molecular identifiers were thrown out. CDR3 identification, clonotype clustering and error correction used MiTCR with a Q25 quality threshold and the strictest error-elimination algorithm. A nonparametric unseen species model with Euler transformation was used to estimate a lower bound on total TCR beta diversity. The raw public data were reprocessed by TCRdb itself: fastp quality trimming at Q25, MiXCR clonotype calling, in-frame beta chains only. Every CDR3 protein is listed once, alongside the most common genes and DNA of its rows. TCRdb's processing, not the authors', yielded these V and J calls. For this sample the table gives 850,000 to 1,300,000 distinct CDR3 sequences, of which 35% to 55% were detected only once. The ten largest clones represent around 18% of the sample.

Systemically healthy Caucasian individuals from Russia, 39 in total and aged roughly 6 to 90 years, were included as donors. Approximately 9 milliliters of peripheral blood were collected from each donor into EDTA-treated Vacutainer tubes. Ficoll-Paque density-gradient centrifugation was used to isolate PBMCs, with at least 6 million obtained per sample. Trizol reagent was used to extract total RNA from PBMCs, with at least 6 micrograms per sample. The percentages of naive CD45RAhigh/CD27high T cells were determined by flow cytometry on a PBMC aliquot from every donor. What the research found in general, with its limitations: Estimates of total diversity based on one million sequenced T cells were regarded as lower bounds and as underestimates. Because profiling used bulk unsorted PBMCs, naive and antigen-experienced compartments could not be compared conclusively. There was a strong correlation between observed TCR beta diversity and the percentage of naive T cells measured by flow cytometry. As age increased, observed TCR beta diversity per million T cells dropped in a roughly linear way, and a significant reduction was already evident by age around 41. The CMV infection status of donors was not known, potentially confounding age-related changes in expanded clonotypes. The long-lived group showed more naive CD4+ T cells, fewer expanded clones and increased TCR diversity than the aged group, suggesting age selection.

The sequence joins TRBV6-1 to TRBJ2-7, with 9 bases aligning to TRBD2. Sequenced material: blood. This sequence was found in a woman aged 60-75 years in good health. The CDR3 protein is CASSELERGAQYF. At the DNA level, the sequence is TGTGCCAGCAGTGAATTGGAGCGGGGGGCCCAGTACTTC.